Listed below are T cell receptor beta chains from one sample, sequenced in a study of cytomegalovirus exposure and HLA in healthy donors. Some clones are missing from TCRdb's copy, which holds only in-frame ones; the method was immunoSEQ multiplex PCR. The sample includes about 97,000 clones, over 60% of them seen just once. Sequencing input: PBMCs. These receptor sequences come from a male donor in good health and CMV-seropositive. Both conserved end residues are part of each CDR3. The D gene is left open where the match is weak. Clone size appears in some rows only: once, few, many, or a class for an expanded clone.

CDR3nt,CDR3aa,v_gene,abundance,d_gene,j_gene
TGTGCCAGCTCTATTACTAGCAATCAGCCCCAGCATTTT,CASSITSNQPQHF,TRBV6-5,few,NA,TRBJ1-5
TGTGCCAGCAGTGATGACAGATTAACCTCAACTAATGAAAAACTGTTTTTT,CASSDDRLTSTNEKLFF,TRBV6-1,once,NA,TRBJ1-4
TGTGCCAGTAGTAGAAACAGTAACACTGAAGCTTTCTTT,CASSRNSNTEAFF,TRBV19,NA,NA,TRBJ1-1
TGTGCCAGCAGTAAACAGGGGATTAATTCACCCCTCCACTTT,CASSKQGINSPLHF,TRBV27,NA,TRBD1,TRBJ1-6
TGTGCCAGTAGTGACACATTTAAGTCCCAGCATTTT,CASSDTFKSQHF,TRBV19,NA,NA,TRBJ1-5
TGTGCCAGCTCACCACCGGGGGCCGCTGGCTACACCTTC,CASSPPGAAGYTF,TRBV18,few,NA,TRBJ1-2
TGTGCCAGCTCACGCCAGGGGGATTATGGCTACACCTTC,CASSRQGDYGYTF,TRBV18,NA,TRBD1,TRBJ1-2
TGCGCCAGCAGCCAAGTACACCTCTCCTACGAGCAGTACTTC,CASSQVHLSYEQYF,TRBV4-1,NA,NA,TRBJ2-7
TGTGCCTGGAGCCTACAGGGGGAAAAACTGTTTTTT,CAWSLQGEKLFF,TRBV30,NA,TRBD1,TRBJ1-4
TGTGCCAGCAGTGATGGACAGGGGTTCACTGAAGCTTTCTTT,CASSDGQGFTEAFF,TRBV6-1,NA,TRBD1,TRBJ1-1
TGTGCCATCAGTGAAGACAGGGAACTTAACTATGGCTACACCTTC,CAISEDRELNYGYTF,TRBV10-3,NA,TRBD1,TRBJ1-2
TGTGCCAGCAGCCCAGACAGGGTTAATGAAAAACTGTTTTTT,CASSPDRVNEKLFF,TRBV11-2,NA,TRBD1,TRBJ1-4
TGTGCCAGTAGCAGGGGAATCTATGGCTACACCTTC,CASSRGIYGYTF,TRBV19,NA,NA,TRBJ1-2
TGTGCCAGCAGCCCCGGGACAGGGGTGACTGAAGCTTTCTTT,CASSPGTGVTEAFF,TRBV11-3,once,TRBD1,TRBJ1-1
TGTGCCAGCAGCTCCGGACAGTACCAAGAGACCCAGTACTTC,CASSSGQYQETQYF,TRBV5-4,NA,NA,TRBJ2-5
TGTGCCAGCAGTGAAGGTTCAAACACTGAAGCTTTCTTT,CASSEGSNTEAFF,TRBV6-1,NA,NA,TRBJ1-1
TGCAGCGGGAAGCGGGGGGTACAAGAGACCCAGTACTTC,CSGKRGVQETQYF,TRBV29-1,NA,TRBD2,TRBJ2-5
TGTGCCAGCAGTGAACGGACTAGCGGGGGGGCCCCATTGGAGACCCAGTACTTC,CASSERTSGGAPLETQYF,TRBV6-1,NA,TRBD2,TRBJ2-5
TGCGCCAGCAGCTTTTTAGGCGGGGCAGTGAACACTGAAGCTTTCTTT,CASSFLGGAVNTEAFF,TRBV5-1,NA,NA,TRBJ1-1
TGTGCCAGCACCCCGTTCGCCCTAATCAATCAGCCCCAGCATTTT,CASTPFALINQPQHF,TRBV28,NA,NA,TRBJ1-5
TGTGCCAGCAGCTGGAAGGGGAATGCCTATGGCTACACCTTC,CASSWKGNAYGYTF,TRBV5-6,few,NA,TRBJ1-2
TGTGCCAGCTCACCCCCCGGGACAGGAAGGGTGAACACTGAAGCTTTCTTT,CASSPPGTGRVNTEAFF,TRBV18,once,TRBD1,TRBJ1-1
TGTGCCAGCAGTTTATTGGGCAGGGTAAAATCAGATACGCAGTATTTT,CASSLLGRVKSDTQYF,TRBV27,NA,NA,TRBJ2-3
TGTGCCAGCAGCTATAGCGGGGGGGCTTATATGGGTAGCTCCTACAATGAGCAGTTCTTC,CASSYSGGAYMGSSYNEQFF,TRBV5-4,NA,TRBD2,TRBJ2-1
TGCAGCGTTGACGGCAAGCAGGGCCGCTACGAGCAGTACTTC,CSVDGKQGRYEQYF,TRBV29-1,once,NA,TRBJ2-7
TGTGCCTGGAAACAGGAAACTAATGAAAAACTGTTTTTT,CAWKQETNEKLFF,TRBV30,NA,NA,TRBJ1-4
TGTGCCAGCAGTGACACAGGGGGGCTAAGTAGGACTGAAGCTTTCTTT,CASSDTGGLSRTEAFF,TRBV25-1,NA,TRBD1,TRBJ1-1
TGTGCCAGCAGTGCCCTAAGGGACAGGGTAGGCGGCAATGAGCAGTTCTTC,CASSALRDRVGGNEQFF,TRBV6-1,few,TRBD1,TRBJ2-1
TGTGCCAGCAGATACCTTTACAGGGAGGATACGCAGTATTTT,CASRYLYREDTQYF,TRBV27,NA,NA,TRBJ2-3
TGTGCCAGCAGCTTCGCCGGTGAAAAACTGTTTTTT,CASSFAGEKLFF,TRBV7-9,NA,NA,TRBJ1-4
TGTGCCAGCAGGGTTGGGAGCCAAGAGACCCAGTACTTC,CASRVGSQETQYF,TRBV6-5,few,NA,TRBJ2-5
TGTGCCAGCAGCTTTCGAAGACAGGGAGCAAGGGACACTGAAGCTTTCTTT,CASSFRRQGARDTEAFF,TRBV11-2,NA,TRBD1,TRBJ1-1
TGCGCCAGCAGGCAGGGTCCCCGGAACACCGGGGAGCTGTTTTTT,CASRQGPRNTGELFF,TRBV4-3,NA,NA,TRBJ2-2
TGCGCCAGCAGCTTGGGACAGGCGGGCTACGAGCAGTACTTC,CASSLGQAGYEQYF,TRBV5-1,once,NA,TRBJ2-7
TGTGCCTGGCGGGACAGGGGGCGCGGGGCCTATGGCTACACCTTC,CAWRDRGRGAYGYTF,TRBV30,once,TRBD1,TRBJ1-2
TGTGCCAGCAGTCGGGGGGTTGGCATTCAGTACTTC,CASSRGVGIQYF,TRBV6-6,NA,TRBD2,TRBJ2-4
TGTGCCAGCAGCTTTGGACAGGTCCGTGGCGAGCAGTACTTC,CASSFGQVRGEQYF,TRBV7-2,NA,TRBD1,TRBJ2-7
TGTGCCAGCAGTTTTGGGGGGACAGGGGGCCAAGAGACCCAGTACTTC,CASSFGGTGGQETQYF,TRBV27,once,TRBD1,TRBJ2-5
TGTGCCAGCAGTTACGGGAGCGGCGAGCAGTACTTC,CASSYGSGEQYF,TRBV6-5,few,NA,TRBJ2-7
TGTGCCAGCAGCTTACAGGGGCCCTACGAGCAGTACTTC,CASSLQGPYEQYF,TRBV5-4,NA,TRBD1,TRBJ2-7
TGTGCCAGCAGTCATTTCCGTAGCGGTTCCTACAATGAGCAGTTCTTC,CASSHFRSGSYNEQFF,TRBV11-2,NA,NA,TRBJ2-1
TGTGCCAGCAGCGCCACTCTGAGGAATCAGCCCCAGCATTTT,CASSATLRNQPQHF,TRBV7-3,NA,NA,TRBJ1-5
TGCGCCAGCTCGACAGGGGGCGGGGAACAGCCCCAGCATTTT,CASSTGGGEQPQHF,TRBV10-2,NA,TRBD1,TRBJ1-5
TGTGCCTGGAGTGTACAAAGTAGCGACGAGCAGTACTTC,CAWSVQSSDEQYF,TRBV30,NA,NA,TRBJ2-7
TGTGCCAGCAGACCGGGACAGATTAGCAATCAGCCCCAGCATTTT,CASRPGQISNQPQHF,TRBV27,NA,TRBD1,TRBJ1-5
TGTGCCAGCAGCTTAGATTCACAGGTGAACAATGAGCAGTTCTTC,CASSLDSQVNNEQFF,TRBV11-3,NA,NA,TRBJ2-1
TGTGCCAGCAGCCCTACCGGGCGGGAGGCTGAAGCTTTCTTT,CASSPTGREAEAFF,TRBV5-4,NA,NA,TRBJ1-1
TGTGCCAGCAGTTTCGAGTCCAAAACCCAGCCCCAGCATTTT,CASSFESKTQPQHF,TRBV27,once,NA,TRBJ1-5
TGTGCCTGGAGTAAACTCAGGGTTGGGAACACTGAAGCTTTCTTT,CAWSKLRVGNTEAFF,TRBV30,NA,NA,TRBJ1-1